Sequencing of this T cell receptor (beta chain) was carried out in a study of blood T cells in healthy people across ages. Per individual sample, total RNA of at least 6 micrograms was extracted. V was shortened by 1 base and J by 7 bases, with 5 bases between the two germline ends. The CDR3 length is 12 residues. CDR1 is LGHDT, CDR2 YNNKEL, per germline (reference sequence). Through a sample-barcoded 5' primer and a J-beta primer mix, a second PCR was run for roughly 6 to 11 cycles. Sequencing recovered at least 2.5 million CDR3-containing paired-end reads from each sample. TCRdb itself ran the 5' RACE reads through MiXCR, one entry per CDR3 protein. The data contain 1,500,000 or so distinct CDR3 sequences, 40% to 45% of them seen just once; the ten biggest clones take up just over 4%.

The TCR originated in a young woman in good health. Source material: blood. The gene calls are TRBV3-1 and TRBJ1-5; no definite D call. The CDR3 sequence is CASSQAGQPQHF. The CDR3 DNA sequence: TGTGCCAGCAGCCAAGCAGGACAGCCCCAGCATTTT.